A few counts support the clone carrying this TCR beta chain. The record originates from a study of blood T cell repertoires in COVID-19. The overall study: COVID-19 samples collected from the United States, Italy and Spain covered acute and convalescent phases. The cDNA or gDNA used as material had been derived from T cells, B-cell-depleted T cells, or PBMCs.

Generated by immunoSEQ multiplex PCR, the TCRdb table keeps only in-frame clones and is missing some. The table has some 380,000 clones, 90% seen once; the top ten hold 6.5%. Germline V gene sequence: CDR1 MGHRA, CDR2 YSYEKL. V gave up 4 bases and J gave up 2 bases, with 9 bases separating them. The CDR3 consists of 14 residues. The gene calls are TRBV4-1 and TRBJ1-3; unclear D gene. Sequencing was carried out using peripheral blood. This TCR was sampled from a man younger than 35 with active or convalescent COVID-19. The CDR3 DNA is TGCGCCAGCAGCCCCGCGAACGCTGGAAACACCATATATTTT. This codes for CASSPANAGNTIYF.